This T cell receptor beta chain was captured by sequencing in a study of early T cells in non-severe SARS-CoV-2 infection. On the study more broadly: Sequenced material consisted of bulk RNA (from unsorted whole blood), and chains were unpaired. Study conclusions and caveats: The VDJdb matching leaned toward anti-spike CD8 responses and overlooked private and CD4 specificities.

Germline V gives CDR1 SGHRS, CDR2 YFSETQ. V lost 0 bases and J 5 bases, leaving 7 bases between the germline ends. This CDR3 contains 13 residues. This clonotype was found a few times. The antigen is undetermined. The library protocol tagged individual cDNA molecules with unique molecular identifiers. MiXCR was run by TCRdb on the 5' RACE reads, yielding one entry per CDR3 protein. The sample lists some 62,000 distinct CDR3 sequences; almost 9.5% were seen once. This chain uses TRBV5-1 with TRBJ2-3, with a tentative D call TRBD1 (5 bases). This TCR derives from an adult who was a healthcare worker with PCR-confirmed SARS-CoV-2 infection or an uninfected control (not recorded which). Input material: whole blood. CDR3 residues: CASSLDRRDTQYF. In DNA form, the CDR3 reads TGCGCCAGCAGCTTGGACAGGAGAGATACGCAGTATTTT. The full variable domain, in which reference TRBV5-1 and TRBJ2-3 provide the parts outside the CDR3, is KAGVTQTPRYLIKTRGQQVTLSCSPISGHRSVSWYQQTPGQGLQFLFEYFSETQRNKGNFPGRFSGRQFSNSRSEMNVSTLELGDSALYLCASSLDRRDTQYFGPGTRLTVL.